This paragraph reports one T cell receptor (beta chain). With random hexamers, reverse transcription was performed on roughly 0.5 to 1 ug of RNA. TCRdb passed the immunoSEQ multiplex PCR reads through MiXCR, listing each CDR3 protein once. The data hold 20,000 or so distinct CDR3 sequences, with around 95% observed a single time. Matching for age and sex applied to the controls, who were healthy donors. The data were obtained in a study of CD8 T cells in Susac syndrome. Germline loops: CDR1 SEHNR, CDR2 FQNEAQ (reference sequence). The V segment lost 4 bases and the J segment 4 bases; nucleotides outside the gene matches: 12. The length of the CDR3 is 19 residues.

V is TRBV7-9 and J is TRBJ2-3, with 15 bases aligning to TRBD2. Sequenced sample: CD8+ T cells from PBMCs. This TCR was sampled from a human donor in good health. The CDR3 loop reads CASSSGLAGGPSVADTQYF. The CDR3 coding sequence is TGTGCCAGCAGCTCTGGACTAGCGGGAGGGCCAAGTGTAGCAGATACGCAGTATTTT.